These 11 T cell receptor beta chains were all obtained from the same sample, sequenced in a study of shared clonotypes between healthy human individuals. Measured with immunoSEQ multiplex PCR; TCRdb has only the in-frame clones, and not every one. The table includes approximately 810,000 clones, approximately 92% detected once. Naive CD8 cells were CD45RO-negative, positively selected for CCR7, excluding terminally differentiated effector memory CD45RA+ cells. What was sequenced was naive CD8+ T cells sorted from blood. These receptors originate from a young man in good health.

CDR3 DNA: TGTGCCAGCAGCCAATTCCCCGGTTCCTACGAGCAGTACTTC. This gives the protein CASSQFPGSYEQYF. The J gene is TRBJ2-7, the V gene TRBV14; D unclear. CDR1 is SGHDN and CDR2 is FVKESK in the germline V gene. Trimming stripped 2 bases from V and 1 base from J, with 9 bases between. The CDR3 has 14 amino acids.

This sequence joins TRBV4-3 and TRBJ2-1; D possibly corresponds to TRBD1 (5 bases). CDR3 size: 15 residues. Trimming took off 4 bases at V and 0 bases at J, with 10 bases between the two ends. Germline loops: CDR1 LGHNA, CDR2 YSLEER. The CDR3, as DNA: TGCGCCAGCAGCCCAGGGCGGAGCTCCTACAATGAGCAGTTCTTC. It yields the protein CASSPGRSSYNEQFF.

J is TRBJ2-7 and V is TRBV28, with TRBD2 identical over 8 bases. CDR3 length: 16 residues. Germline V lookup: CDR1 MDHEN, CDR2 SYDVKM. V was clipped by 7 bases and J by 4 bases; unmatched bases: 15. The CDR3 bases are TGTGCCAGCACCAAGATTGGGACTAGTATAGGGTACGAGCAGTACTTC. This gives the protein CASTKIGTSIGYEQYF.

This chain uses TRBV19 with TRBJ2-7, with a tentative D call TRBD1 (5 bases). V lost 6 bases to trimming and J lost 5 bases, with 20 bases between them. The CDR3 loop spans 15 amino acids. From germline, CDR1 is LNHDA and CDR2 SQIVND (reference sequence). The CDR3 loop reads CASRGPPTRMNEQYF. The CDR3 coding sequence is TGTGCCAGTAGGGGGCCACCGACAAGGATGAACGAGCAGTACTTC.

As to this clone: Distinct nucleotide sequences in the sample also encode this CDR3. The chain joins TRBV27 to TRBJ1-5, with 11 nucleotides matching TRBD1. CDR3 length equals 15 residues. Looked up from germline, CDR1 is MNHEY and CDR2 is SMNVEV (reference sequence). V dropped 3 bases and J dropped 4; count of bases not matched to a gene: 2. In DNA, the CDR3 is TGTGCCAGCAGTTTCGGGACAGGGGGGAATCAGCCCCAGCATTTT. The encoded protein is CASSFGTGGNQPQHF.

The chain joins TRBV5-5 to TRBJ2-5; TRBD2 matches 11 bases. The CDR3 loop spans 16 amino acids. Germline CDR1 is SGHKS and CDR2 is YYEKEE (reference sequence). V lost 0 bases, J lost 4 bases, and 5 bases stayed unmatched. CDR3 region: CASSLGLAGFGETQYF. In DNA, the CDR3 is TGTGCCAGCAGCTTGGGACTAGCGGGATTCGGAGAGACCCAGTACTTC. Full variable domain (missing parts from reference TRBV5-5 and TRBJ2-5): DAGVTQSPTHLIKTRGQQVTLRCSPISGHKSVSWYQQVLGQGPQFIFQYYEKEERGRGNFPDRFSARQFPNYSSELNVNALLLGDSALYLCASSLGLAGFGETQYFGPGTRLLVL.

The V and J genes are TRBV29-1 and TRBJ2-5; D remains ambiguous. V was trimmed by 4 bases and J by 4 bases, leaving 10 bases between them. The CDR3 is made up of 12 amino acids. In germline, CDR1 is SQVTM, CDR2 ANQGSEA. As DNA, the CDR3 is TGCAGCGTTGTAGAGGTGTCAGAGACCCAGTACTTC. Translated: CSVVEVSETQYF.

V gene TRBV10-3 combines with J gene TRBJ1-1; no definite D call. Trimming removed 0 bases from V and 7 bases from J, with 6 bases in between. The CDR3 spans 12 residues. Germline CDR1 and CDR2: ENHRY and SYGVKD. In nucleotides, the CDR3 is TGTGCCATCAGTGAGTCGGTTCTTGAAGCTTTCTTT. This codes for CAISESVLEAFF.

This chain joins TRBV5-1 and TRBJ2-7; TRBD2 agrees at 14 bases. Trimming cost V 0 bases and J 0 bases; bases outside gene matches: 11. The CDR3 is 20 residues long. Germline V gene lookup returns CDR1 SGHRS and CDR2 YFSETQ. The CDR3 reads CASSLGLGLAGEGNSYEQYF. CDR3 coding DNA: TGCGCCAGCAGCTTGGGTTTGGGACTAGCGGGAGAGGGGAACTCCTACGAGCAGTACTTC.

The chain employs TRBV4-3 and TRBJ1-1; 8 bases fit TRBD1. Germline CDR1 reads LGHNA; CDR2 reads YSLEER. CDR3 length equals 15 residues. The V segment lost 0 bases and the J segment 7 bases; nucleotides outside the gene matches: 7. CDR3 amino acids: CASSQDRGREVEAFF. The CDR3 DNA sequence: TGCGCCAGCAGCCAAGACAGGGGGCGCGAGGTTGAAGCTTTCTTT.

This chain joins TRBV19 and TRBJ2-2, with TRBD2 identical over 7 bases. There are 15 residues in the CDR3. CDR1 is LNHDA, CDR2 SQIVND, per germline (reference sequence). The V segment lost 2 bases and the J segment 0 bases; nucleotides outside the gene matches: 0. The CDR3 here is CASSITSANTGELFF. CDR3 DNA sequence: TGTGCCAGTAGTATAACTAGCGCGAACACCGGGGAGCTGTTTTTT.